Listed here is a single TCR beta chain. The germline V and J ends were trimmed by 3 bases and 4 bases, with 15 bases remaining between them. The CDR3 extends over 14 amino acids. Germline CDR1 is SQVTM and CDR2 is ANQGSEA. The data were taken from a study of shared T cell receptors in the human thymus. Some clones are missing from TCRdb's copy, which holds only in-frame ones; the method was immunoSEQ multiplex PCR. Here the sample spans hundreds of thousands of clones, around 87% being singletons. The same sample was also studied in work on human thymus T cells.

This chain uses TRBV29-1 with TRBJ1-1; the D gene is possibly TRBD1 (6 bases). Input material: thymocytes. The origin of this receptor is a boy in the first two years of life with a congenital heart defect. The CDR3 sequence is CSVEFPQGRTEAFF. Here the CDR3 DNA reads TGCAGCGTTGAGTTTCCACAGGGACGCACTGAAGCTTTCTTT.